Here is one TCR beta chain with its context. Antigen specificity is unknown. The V and J ends lost 4 bases and 0 bases, in that order; junction bases with no gene match: 7. The germline gives CDR1 SNHLY, CDR2 FYNNEI. There are 16 residues in the CDR3. This table comes from immunoSEQ multiplex PCR, and its TCRdb copy is limited to in-frame clones, with some not included. The sample shows tens of thousands of clones, about nine tenths of them seen only once. This sample was included in a study of T cell responses to AZD1222 COVID-19 vaccine. Whole-study findings and limits: Among spike-specific TCRs, nearly half reportedly target unmutated variant regions. Just six or seven AZD1222 recipients tested seropositive at baseline. Most donors were white British, females outnumbered males, and clonal diversity was possibly underestimated.

V and J are TRBV2 and TRBJ2-7; 9 nucleotides align to TRBD2. This TCR was recovered from an adult in good health. The source material was peripheral blood, sampled on day 0 of AZD1222 vaccination. The CDR3, as DNA: TGTGCCAGCAGTGCGACTAGCGGACTTAGCTCCTACGAGCAGTACTTC. Residues: CASSATSGLSSYEQYF.